This T cell receptor beta chain came from a study of T cells in narcolepsy (dated by TCRdb to 2016 to 2019). Concerning the study at large: Patients with narcolepsy type 1 or type 2 (NT1, NT2) were enrolled in the study together with healthy control donors. Autoreactive T cells targeting hypocretin neuron self-antigens (hypocretin, TRIB2) were sought in narcolepsy patients, and TCR Vbeta sequencing was used to track clonotypes in blood and CSF.

A note on this clone: What antigen it recognizes has not been identified. It has no much larger one-base neighbor in the sample; base qualities were not kept.

The paper's findings and limits, for the study overall: Plots that compared CSF and blood CD4+ T cell clonotypes from the same patient highlighted HCRT-specific and TRIB2-specific autoreactive clonotypes. Numbers of sequenced blood memory CD4+ clonotypes were comparable, with averages of about 39,494 in patients and 33,354 in controls. According to the report, autoreactive clonotypes were detected serially in the blood of the same patients and of different patients, but not in healthy controls. Some blood memory CD4+ repertoires from patients and controls contained no sequences matching autoreactive T cell clones.

The germline V gene specifies MDHEN as CDR1 and SYDVKM as CDR2. The CDR3 runs 14 amino acids, cysteine and phenylalanine included. Here the CDR3 DNA is all that survives: 42 bases in frame from base 1. Deletion took 2 bases off V and 4 bases off J, with a span of 9 bases between the germline ends. For TCR Vbeta sequencing, memory CD4+ T cells were sorted ex vivo from the peripheral blood of both healthy controls and narcolepsy patients. Library prep was done by the immunoSEQ multiplex PCR assay. Drawn from immuneACCESS, this table holds only the in-frame rearrangements with V and J called that TCRdb kept. Clones are partly lost; checked studies trace under half to an unresolved V gene and leave the rest unexplained. The sample table records about 30,000 clones; 70% to 80% of these occur just once. Of the sample, about 1.1% is held by the ten largest clones.

The clonotype comes from a human donor with narcolepsy. Sequencing input: CD45RA- memory CD4+ T cells from PBMCs. Taken with the paper, the label for cell subset or site translates to: memory T cells sorted ex vivo from peripheral blood. Recombination connected TRBV28 to TRBJ1-3; a tentative D match to TRBD1 spans 6 bases. The sequenced DNA: TGTGCCAGCAGTTTAGGGACACCAGGAAACACCATATATTTT. Translation gives CASSLGTPGNTIYF.